The text below deals with one TCR beta chain. This sample stems from a study of blood T cells in healthy people across ages. Using a J-beta primer mix together with a sample-barcoded 5' primer, a second PCR was run for about 6 to 11 cycles. TCRdb processed the 5' RACE reads anew with MiXCR; each CDR3 protein has one entry. The data show about 840,000 distinct CDR3 sequences, about 29% seen once. Healthy Russian Caucasian donors spanned ages about 6 to 100 years. The same sample was also studied in work on T cells of mothers and their children. Per that study: A few healthy Caucasian mothers and their six children donated.

Input material: blood. The TCR originated in a woman in her thirties or forties in good health.

CDR3 region: CASSAPGGKSYEQYF. Here the CDR3 DNA reads TGTGCCAGCAGCGCCCCAGGGGGCAAATCCTACGAGCAGTACTTC. The chain employs TRBV25-1 and TRBJ2-7; 8 positions agree with TRBD1. The V gene's germline CDR1 is MGHDK and CDR2 SYGVNS. The CDR3 sequence is 15 residues long. Losses at the gene ends were 6 bases for V and 1 base for J; bases not matched to a gene: 8.